This T cell receptor (beta chain) was obtained from a study of blood T cell repertoires in COVID-19. Study-level background: Samples of COVID-19 (acute and convalescent) were obtained from the United States, Italy and Spain. Sources were T cells, B-cell-depleted T cells, or PBMCs; the material itself was cDNA or gDNA.

This clone has a single count. Per germline, CDR1 SGHRS and CDR2 YFSETQ. The CDR3 spans 15 residues. Germline trimming cut 4 bases from V and 6 bases from J; bases unmatched to any gene: 9. How the authors handled the data: Cell counts per sample came from amplifying reference gene primers. TCRdb keeps only in-frame clones here, not all; method: immunoSEQ multiplex PCR. The D gene and trimming were derived from the DNA, and the V and J assignments and clone size from that table. The sample holds over 200,000 clones, roughly 90% seen once. This chain uses TRBV5-1 with TRBJ2-2; 7 nucleotides match TRBD2. The receptor was derived from a man aged 25 to 40 who had recovered from COVID-19. The sequenced sample was peripheral blood. CDR3 in DNA: TGCGCCAGCAGCGATTGGACTAGGTTTTCCGGGGAGCTGTTTTTT. It encodes CASSDWTRFSGELFF.